This T cell receptor beta chain was captured by sequencing in a study of technical replicates of blood from several donors. Measured with immunoSEQ multiplex PCR; TCRdb has only the in-frame clones, and not every one. The data hold about 89,000 clones, with approximately 93% observed a single time. The CDR3 is 13 residues long. The V gene's germline CDR1 is SGHDT and CDR2 YYEEEE. V shed 4 bases and J shed 5 bases, with 12 bases lying between them. The clonotype comes from a human donor in good health. The chain uses TRBV5-6 and TRBJ2-5; D remains unclear. Input material: T cells isolated from PBMCs. DNA for the CDR3: TGTGCCAGCAGCAGCGACCAACCGGAGACCCAGTACTTC. Protein: CASSSDQPETQYF.